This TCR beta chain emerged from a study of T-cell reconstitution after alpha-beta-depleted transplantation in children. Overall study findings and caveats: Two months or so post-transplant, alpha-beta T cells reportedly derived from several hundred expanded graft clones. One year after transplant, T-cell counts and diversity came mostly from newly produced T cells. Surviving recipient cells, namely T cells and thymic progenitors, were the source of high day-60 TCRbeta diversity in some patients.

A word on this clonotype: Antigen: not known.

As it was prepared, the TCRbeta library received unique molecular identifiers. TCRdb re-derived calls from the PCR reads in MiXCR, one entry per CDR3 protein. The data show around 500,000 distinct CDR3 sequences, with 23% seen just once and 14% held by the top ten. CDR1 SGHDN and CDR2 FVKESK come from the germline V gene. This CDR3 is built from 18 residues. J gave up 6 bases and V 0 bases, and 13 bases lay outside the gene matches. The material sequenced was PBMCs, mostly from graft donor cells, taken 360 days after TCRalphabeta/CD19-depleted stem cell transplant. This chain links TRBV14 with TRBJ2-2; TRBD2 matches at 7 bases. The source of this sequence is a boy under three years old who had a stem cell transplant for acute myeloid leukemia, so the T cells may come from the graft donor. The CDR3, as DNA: TGTGCCAGCAGCCAAGACCTCGCGGGAGAACCCCGGGCCGGGGAGCTGTTTTTT. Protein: CASSQDLAGEPRAGELFF.